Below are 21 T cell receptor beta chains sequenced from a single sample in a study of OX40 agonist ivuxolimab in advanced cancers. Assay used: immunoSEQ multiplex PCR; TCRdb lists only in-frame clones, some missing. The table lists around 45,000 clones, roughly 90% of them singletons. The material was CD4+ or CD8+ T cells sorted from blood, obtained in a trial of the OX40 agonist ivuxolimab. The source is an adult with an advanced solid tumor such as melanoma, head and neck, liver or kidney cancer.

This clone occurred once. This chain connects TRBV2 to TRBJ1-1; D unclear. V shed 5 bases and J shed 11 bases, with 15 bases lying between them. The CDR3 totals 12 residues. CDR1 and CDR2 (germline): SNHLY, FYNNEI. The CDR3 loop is CASSSSTFEAFF. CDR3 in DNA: TGTGCCAGCAGTTCCTCGACTTTCGAGGCTTTCTTT.

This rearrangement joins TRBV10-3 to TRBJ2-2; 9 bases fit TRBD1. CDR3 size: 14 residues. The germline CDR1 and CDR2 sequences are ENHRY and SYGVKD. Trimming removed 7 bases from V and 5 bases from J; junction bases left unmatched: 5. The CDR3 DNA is TGTGCCATCACCCGACAGGGGGGTACCGGGGAGCTGTTTTTT. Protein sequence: CAITRQGGTGELFF.

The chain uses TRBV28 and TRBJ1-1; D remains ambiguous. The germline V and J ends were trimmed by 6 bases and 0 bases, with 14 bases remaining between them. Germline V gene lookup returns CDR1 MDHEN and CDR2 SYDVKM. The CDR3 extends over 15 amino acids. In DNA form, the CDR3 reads TGTGCCAGCAGCTCCCGGTGGGCCATGAACACTGAAGCTTTCTTT. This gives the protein CASSSRWAMNTEAFF.

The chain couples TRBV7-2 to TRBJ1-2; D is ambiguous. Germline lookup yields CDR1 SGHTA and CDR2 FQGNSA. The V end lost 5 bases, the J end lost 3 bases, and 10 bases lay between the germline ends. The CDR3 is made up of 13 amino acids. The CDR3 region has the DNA TGTGCCAGCAGCCTATCGTCGGACTATGGCTACACCTTC. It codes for CASSLSSDYGYTF.

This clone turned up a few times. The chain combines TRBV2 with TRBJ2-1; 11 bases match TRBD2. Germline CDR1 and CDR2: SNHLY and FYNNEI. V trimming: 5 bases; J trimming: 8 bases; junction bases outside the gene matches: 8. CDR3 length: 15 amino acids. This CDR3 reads CASSLTSGRGYEQFF. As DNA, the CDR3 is TGTGCCAGCAGTCTAACTAGCGGGAGAGGGTATGAGCAGTTCTTC.

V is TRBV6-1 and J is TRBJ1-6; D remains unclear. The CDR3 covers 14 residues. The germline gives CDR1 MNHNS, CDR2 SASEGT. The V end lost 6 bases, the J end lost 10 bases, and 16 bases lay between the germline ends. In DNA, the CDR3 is TGTGCCAGCAGCTGGTCGGGGATTGGCTCACCCCTCCACTTT. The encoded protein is CASSWSGIGSPLHF.

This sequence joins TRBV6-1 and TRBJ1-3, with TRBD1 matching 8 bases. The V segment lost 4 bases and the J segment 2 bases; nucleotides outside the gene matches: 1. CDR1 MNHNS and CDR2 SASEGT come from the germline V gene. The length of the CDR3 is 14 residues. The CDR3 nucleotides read TGTGCCAGCAGTGCGACAGGGGCTGGAAACACCATATATTTT. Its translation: CASSATGAGNTIYF.

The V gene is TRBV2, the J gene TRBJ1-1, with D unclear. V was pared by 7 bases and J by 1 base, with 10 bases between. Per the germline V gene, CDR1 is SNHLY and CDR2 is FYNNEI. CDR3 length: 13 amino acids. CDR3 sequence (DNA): TGTGCCAGCATGAAAGAAGCGAACACTGAAGCTTTCTTT. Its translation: CASMKEANTEAFF.

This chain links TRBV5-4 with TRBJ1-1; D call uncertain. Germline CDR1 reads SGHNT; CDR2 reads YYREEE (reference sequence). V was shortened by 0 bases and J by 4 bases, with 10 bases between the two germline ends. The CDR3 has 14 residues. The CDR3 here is CASSLVPAPTEAFF. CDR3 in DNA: TGTGCCAGCAGCTTGGTCCCAGCCCCCACTGAAGCTTTCTTT.

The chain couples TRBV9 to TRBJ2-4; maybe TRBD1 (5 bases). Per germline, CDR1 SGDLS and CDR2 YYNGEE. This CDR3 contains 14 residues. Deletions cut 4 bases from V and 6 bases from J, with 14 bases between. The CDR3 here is CASSPSAQVNIQYF. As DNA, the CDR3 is TGTGCCAGCAGCCCTTCTGCACAGGTAAACATTCAGTACTTC.

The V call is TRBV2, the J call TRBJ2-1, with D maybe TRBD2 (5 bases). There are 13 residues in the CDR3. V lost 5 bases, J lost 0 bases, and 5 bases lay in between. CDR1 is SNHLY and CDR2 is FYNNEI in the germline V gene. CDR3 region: CASSRGSYNEQFF. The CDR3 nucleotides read TGTGCCAGCAGTCGGGGCTCCTACAATGAGCAGTTCTTC.

The CDR3 spells CASSYRPLSETQYF. The CDR3 DNA sequence: TGTGCCAGCAGTTACCGGCCACTTAGTGAGACCCAGTACTTC. The chain employs TRBV6-5 and TRBJ2-5; D not certain. The CDR3 has 14 amino acids. V was trimmed by 2 bases and J by 5 bases, leaving 12 bases between them. CDR1 is MNHEY and CDR2 is SVGAGI in the germline V gene.

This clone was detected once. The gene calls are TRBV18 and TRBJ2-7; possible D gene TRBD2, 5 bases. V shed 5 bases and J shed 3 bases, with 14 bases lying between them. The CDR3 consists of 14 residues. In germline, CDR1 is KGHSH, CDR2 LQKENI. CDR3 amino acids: CASSAGRSDYEQYF. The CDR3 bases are TGTGCCAGCTCAGCGGGCAGGTCGGACTACGAGCAGTACTTC. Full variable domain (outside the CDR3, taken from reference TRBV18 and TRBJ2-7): NAGVMQNPRHLVRRRGQEARLRCSPMKGHSHVYWYRQLPEEGLKFMVYLQKENIIDESGMPKERFSAEFPKEGPSILRIQQVVRGDSAAYFCASSAGRSDYEQYFGPGTRLTVT.

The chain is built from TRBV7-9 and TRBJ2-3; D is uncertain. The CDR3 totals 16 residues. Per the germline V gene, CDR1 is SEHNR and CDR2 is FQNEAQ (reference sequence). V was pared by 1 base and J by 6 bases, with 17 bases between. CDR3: CASSLDVLGFADTQYF. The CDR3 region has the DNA TGTGCCAGCAGCTTAGATGTTTTGGGTTTTGCGGATACGCAGTATTTT.

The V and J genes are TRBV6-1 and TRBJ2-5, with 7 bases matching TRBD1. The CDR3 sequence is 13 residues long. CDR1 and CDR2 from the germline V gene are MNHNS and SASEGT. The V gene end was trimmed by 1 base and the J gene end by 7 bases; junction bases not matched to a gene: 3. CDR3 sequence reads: CASSEDRGGTQYF. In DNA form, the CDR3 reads TGTGCCAGCAGTGAAGACAGGGGCGGGACCCAGTACTTC.

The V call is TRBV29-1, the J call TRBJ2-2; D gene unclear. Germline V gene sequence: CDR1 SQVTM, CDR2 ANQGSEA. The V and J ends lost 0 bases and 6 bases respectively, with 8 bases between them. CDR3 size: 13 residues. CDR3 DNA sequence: TGCAGCGTTGAAGATCTGTCGGCCGGGGAGCTGTTTTTT. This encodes CSVEDLSAGELFF.

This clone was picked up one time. CDR3 DNA sequence: TGTGCCAGCAGCCGCCCCGGGAGGACAGATACGCAGTATTTT. It specifies CASSRPGRTDTQYF. The rearrangement links TRBV14 to TRBJ2-3, with 7 nucleotides matching TRBD2. The CDR3 length is 14 residues. Unmatched junction bases numbered 4, after V lost 4 bases and J lost 3 bases. The germline gives CDR1 SGHDN, CDR2 FVKESK.

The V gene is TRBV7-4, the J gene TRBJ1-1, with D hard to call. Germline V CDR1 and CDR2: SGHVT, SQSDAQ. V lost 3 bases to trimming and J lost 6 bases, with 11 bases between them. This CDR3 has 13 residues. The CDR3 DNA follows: TGTGCCAGCAGCTTTATTGGGGAAGCTGAAGCTTTCTTT. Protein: CASSFIGEAEAFF.

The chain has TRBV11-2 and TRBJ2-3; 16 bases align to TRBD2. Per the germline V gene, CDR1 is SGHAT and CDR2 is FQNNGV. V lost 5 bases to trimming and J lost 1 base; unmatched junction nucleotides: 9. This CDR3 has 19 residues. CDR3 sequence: CASSPGLAGGPLGTDTQYF. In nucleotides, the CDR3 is TGTGCCAGCAGCCCGGGACTAGCGGGAGGGCCGTTGGGCACAGATACGCAGTATTTT.

CDR3 residues: CASSLSTSGSSHEQYF. The CDR3 DNA reads TGCGCCAGCAGCTTATCCACTAGCGGGAGTAGCCACGAGCAGTACTTC. The rearrangement joins TRBV5-1 to TRBJ2-7, with 11 bases aligning to TRBD2. This CDR3 is built from 16 residues. With 2 bases clipped from V and 5 bases from J, the junction kept 9 bases outside the gene matches. Germline lookup yields CDR1 SGHRS and CDR2 YFSETQ.

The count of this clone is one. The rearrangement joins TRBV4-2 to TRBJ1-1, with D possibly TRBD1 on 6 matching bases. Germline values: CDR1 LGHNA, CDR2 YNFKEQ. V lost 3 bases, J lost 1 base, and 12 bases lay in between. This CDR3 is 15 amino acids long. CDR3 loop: CASSQTNRENTEAFF. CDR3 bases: TGTGCCAGCAGCCAGACGAACAGGGAGAACACTGAAGCTTTCTTT.